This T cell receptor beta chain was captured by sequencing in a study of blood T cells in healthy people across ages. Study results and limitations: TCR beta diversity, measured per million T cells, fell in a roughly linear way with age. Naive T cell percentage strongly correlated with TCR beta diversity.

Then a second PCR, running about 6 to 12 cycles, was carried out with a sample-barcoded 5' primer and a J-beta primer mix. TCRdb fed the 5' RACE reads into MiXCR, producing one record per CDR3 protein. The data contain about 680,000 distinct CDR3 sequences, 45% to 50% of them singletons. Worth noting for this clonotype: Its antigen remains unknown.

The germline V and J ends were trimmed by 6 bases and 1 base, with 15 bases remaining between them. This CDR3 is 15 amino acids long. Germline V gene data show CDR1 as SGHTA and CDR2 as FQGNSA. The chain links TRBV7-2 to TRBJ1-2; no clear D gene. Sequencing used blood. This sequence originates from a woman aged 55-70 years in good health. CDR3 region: CASRAGRKDNYGYTF. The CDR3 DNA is TGTGCCAGCAGGGCTGGTAGGAAAGATAACTATGGCTACACCTTC.